Sequencing of this T cell receptor (beta chain) was carried out in a study of blood T cell repertoires in COVID-19. Here immunoSEQ multiplex PCR was the method, and the copy in TCRdb shows in-frame clones only, minus some. This sample has roughly 200,000 clones; approximately 82% occur once, and the top ten carry more than 6.5%. The length of the CDR3 is 13 residues. Trimming stripped 2 bases from V and 4 bases from J, with 8 bases between. From germline, CDR1 is MNHEY and CDR2 SVGAGI. Input material: peripheral blood. The receptor was derived from a man aged 40-49 years with active or convalescent COVID-19. The genes are TRBV6-5 and TRBJ1-1; TRBD1 might be the D (5 bases). The CDR3, as DNA: TGTGCCAGCAGTTACCGGGGGTCCACTGAAGCTTTCTTT. This codes for CASSYRGSTEAFF.